Each of the 28 T cell receptor beta chains below was sequenced from the same sample in a study of T cell repertoires in cytomegalovirus infection. These TCRs' antigens remain unknown. MiXCR, run by TCRdb on the reads, gives a single entry per CDR3 protein. The sample lists just over 450,000 distinct CDR3 sequences; 40% to 50% were seen once. Here the sequenced sample was cultured PBMCs, taken from culture after CMV antigen stimulation. The receptors come from a human donor in good health (CMV status not recorded). Some clones in this sample may be carry-over from other donors' samples.

This clonotype has just a few counts. The chain couples TRBV6-1 to TRBJ2-2; TRBD2 might be the D (5 bases). The CDR3 consists of 15 residues. Germline CDR1 MNHNS, CDR2 SASEGT. Trimming removed 6 bases from V and 0 bases from J, with 11 bases in between. The CDR3, as DNA: TGTGCCAGCAGACCCAGAGCGGCGAACACCGGGGAGCTGTTTTTT. Protein sequence: CASRPRAANTGELFF.

Points on this clonotype: The junction does not match germline at one end; this may be a read error. The chain has TRBV5-3 and TRBJ2-1, with 12 bases that match TRBD2. TRBV5-3 is an open reading frame, and its role is uncertain. There are 17 residues in the CDR3. The CDR3 coding sequence is TGTGCCAGCAGCTTTCCGGGACTAGCGGGTTCCTACAATGAGCAGTTCTTC. Its protein product is CASSFPGLAGSYNEQFF.

The chain combines TRBV18 with TRBJ1-2, with unresolved D. The CDR3 consists of 15 residues. V lost 3 bases to trimming and J lost 4 bases, with 15 bases between them. Germline V CDR1 and CDR2: KGHSH, LQKENI. The CDR3 reads CASSPTQTYGYGYTF. Written as DNA, the CDR3 is TGTGCCAGCTCACCGACGCAGACATATGGCTATGGCTACACCTTC.

The V and J genes are TRBV28 and TRBJ1-5; 8 bases map to TRBD1. The trim removed 6 bases at V and 7 bases at J, leaving 8 bases unmatched. The length of the CDR3 is 14 residues. Germline V lookup: CDR1 MDHEN, CDR2 SYDVKM. DNA of the CDR3: TGTGCCAGCAGCCGGGACAGGTCGTGGCAGCCCCAGCATTTT. Amino acid sequence: CASSRDRSWQPQHF.

This clonotype was counted a single time. The J gene is TRBJ1-1, the V gene TRBV12-3 or TRBV12-4, with TRBD1 as a possible D gene (6 bases). Trimming shortened V by 1 base and J by 0 bases, and 12 bases separated the two germline ends. This CDR3 has 16 amino acids. DNA for the CDR3: TGTGCCAGCAGTTTAGAACAGGGCACCCTGAACACTGAAGCTTTCTTT. It translates to CASSLEQGTLNTEAFF.

This clonotype was counted at least ten times. V is TRBV7-2 and J is TRBJ1-1; D gene uncertain. CDR1 is SGHTA, CDR2 FQGNSA, per germline. The V and J ends lost 1 base and 6 bases respectively, with 12 bases between them. There are 14 residues in the CDR3. This CDR3 is CASSLDRGRAEAFF. As DNA, the CDR3 is TGTGCCAGCAGCTTAGATCGAGGGCGGGCTGAAGCTTTCTTT.

This chain joins TRBV6-1 and TRBJ2-1, with TRBD2 matching over 7 bases. Germline values: CDR1 MNHNS, CDR2 SASEGT. This CDR3 region has 15 residues. V lost 8 bases, J lost 3 bases, and 10 bases stayed unmatched. The chain's CDR3 is CASESLAEVYNEQFF. The CDR3 DNA sequence: TGTGCCAGCGAATCCCTAGCGGAAGTCTACAATGAGCAGTTCTTC.

This clonotype was observed at least ten times. This chain connects TRBV7-2 to TRBJ2-5; 7 bases map to TRBD1. CDR1 is SGHTA, CDR2 FQGNSA, per germline. Trimming took 5 bases from V and 1 from J; bases not matched to a gene: 4. This CDR3 has 14 residues. CDR3 DNA sequence: TGTGCCAGCAGCCCCGACAGGGCCCAAGAGACCCAGTACTTC. The encoded protein is CASSPDRAQETQYF. The entire variable domain, with the rest obtained from reference TRBV7-2 and TRBJ2-5, is as follows: GAGVSQSPSNKVTEKGKDVELRCDPISGHTALYWYRQSLGQGLEFLIYFQGNSAPDKSGLPSDRFSAERTGGSVSTLTIQRTQQEDSAVYLCASSPDRAQETQYFGPGTRLLVL.

This chain uses TRBV11-2 with TRBJ2-5; D unresolved. Trimming pared 5 bases from V and 2 bases from J, leaving 12 bases between. CDR1 is SGHAT, CDR2 FQNNGV, per germline. The CDR3 length is 14 residues. The CDR3 DNA sequence: TGTGCCAGCAGCCCAAGGACCCTACAAGAGACCCAGTACTTC. As protein: CASSPRTLQETQYF.

This chain connects TRBV19 to TRBJ1-5; no firm D call. The V and J ends lost 7 bases and 5 bases respectively, with 18 bases between them. This CDR3 is built from 15 residues. The germline V gene encodes CDR1 LNHDA and CDR2 SQIVND (reference sequence). CDR3 DNA: TGTGCCAGTATCGATAGGGCAATCTCGGATCAGCCCCAGCATTTT. Residues: CASIDRAISDQPQHF.

The chain uses TRBV14 and TRBJ1-1; D remains ambiguous. V dropped 0 bases and J dropped 3 bases, with 11 bases sitting between them. CDR1 and CDR2 from the germline V gene are SGHDN and FVKESK. This CDR3 has 15 residues. CDR3 sequence (DNA): TGTGCCAGCAGCCAAGATCTCGGACTTCACACTGAAGCTTTCTTT. This gives the protein CASSQDLGLHTEAFF.

The rearrangement uses TRBV20-1 and TRBJ2-7, with 7 positions matching TRBD2. The J segment lost 4 bases and the V segment lost 6 bases, leaving 12 bases of the junction unmatched. The CDR3 runs to 14 residues. The germline gives CDR1 DFQATT, CDR2 SNEGSKA (reference sequence). The CDR3 sequence: CSAMGGVRPYEQYF. DNA for the CDR3: TGCAGTGCCATGGGGGGGGTCCGGCCGTACGAGCAGTACTTC.

This clonotype was detected once. The V call is TRBV29-1, the J call TRBJ2-1; perhaps D is TRBD1 or TRBD2 (5 bases each). The CDR3 runs 13 residues. The germline CDR1 and CDR2 sequences are SQVTM and ANQGSEA. V dropped 6 bases and J dropped 9 bases, with 18 bases sitting between them. The chain's CDR3 is CSVDPGTQGEQFF. CDR3 DNA: TGCAGCGTGGACCCAGGGACCCAGGGTGAGCAGTTCTTC.

The J gene is TRBJ2-1, the V gene TRBV28, with D tentatively TRBD2 (8 bases). Germline V gene data show CDR1 as MDHEN and CDR2 as SYDVKM. Trimming removed 4 bases from V and 0 bases from J, with 28 bases in between. The CDR3 spans 21 residues. This chain's CDR3 is CASSSDTTPGGTADSYNEQFF. The CDR3 DNA sequence: TGTGCCAGCAGTTCGGACACTACCCCGGGGGGGACAGCCGACTCCTACAATGAGCAGTTCTTC.

The rearrangement joins TRBV11-2 to TRBJ1-1, with a tentative D call TRBD1 (5 bases). V lost 5 bases, J lost 1 base, and 11 bases lay in between. This CDR3 has 14 amino acids. Germline lookup yields CDR1 SGHAT and CDR2 FQNNGV. CDR3 loop: CASSQGPTNTEAFF. The CDR3 region has the DNA TGTGCCAGCAGCCAGGGACCGACGAACACTGAAGCTTTCTTT. Combining the CDR3 with reference TRBV11-2 and TRBJ1-1 gives the whole variable domain EAGVAQSPRYKIIEKRQSVAFWCNPISGHATLYWYQQILGQGPKLLIQFQNNGVVDDSQLPKDRFSAERLKGVDSTLKIQPAKLEDSAVYLCASSQGPTNTEAFFGQGTRLTVV.

V gene TRBV5-4 combines with J gene TRBJ2-5; 12 bases are a match to TRBD1. The germline V gene has CDR1 SGHNT and CDR2 YYREEE (reference sequence). V was clipped by 3 bases and J by 4 bases; unmatched bases: 4. The CDR3 runs to 15 residues. CDR3 sequence: CASSSGQGAGETQYF. In DNA, the CDR3 is TGTGCCAGCAGCTCGGGACAGGGGGCTGGAGAGACCCAGTACTTC.

The CDR3: CASSVGSPLHF. The CDR3, as DNA: TGTGCCAGCAGTGTAGGGTCACCCCTCCACTTT. The V gene is TRBV28, the J gene TRBJ1-6, with no clear D. Trimming removed 5 bases from V and 10 bases from J, with 6 bases in between. The CDR3 loop spans 11 amino acids. Germline lookup yields CDR1 MDHEN and CDR2 SYDVKM.

The V and J genes are TRBV7-6 and TRBJ1-3; the match to TRBD1 covers 7 bases. Trimming cost V 5 bases and J 7 bases; bases outside gene matches: 11. The CDR3 extends over 15 amino acids. Germline V gene sequence: CDR1 SGHVS, CDR2 FNYEAQ. The CDR3 is CASSRDSTWSNTIYF. In DNA form, the CDR3 reads TGTGCCAGCAGCCGGGACAGTACGTGGTCGAACACCATATATTTT. The whole variable domain, filled in from reference TRBV7-6 and TRBJ1-3, reads GAGVSQSPRYKVTKRGQDVALRCDPISGHVSLYWYRQALGQGPEFLTYFNYEAQQDKSGLPNDRFSAERPEGSISTLTIQRTEQRDSAMYRCASSRDSTWSNTIYFGEGSWLTVV.

This clonotype was picked up a small number of times. The chain recombines TRBV7-2 with TRBJ1-5; D gene uncertain. Per the germline V gene, CDR1 is SGHTA and CDR2 is FQGNSA. The V end lost 5 bases, the J end lost 10 bases, and 18 bases lay between the germline ends. CDR3 size: 14 residues. The CDR3 protein is CASSQYILSSPQHF. Here the CDR3 DNA reads TGTGCCAGCAGCCAATATATCCTATCTTCCCCCCAGCATTTT.

This clonotype has just a few counts. The J gene is TRBJ2-7, the V gene TRBV6-6, with D possibly matching TRBD1 (6 bases). Germline values: CDR1 MNHNY, CDR2 SVGAGI (reference sequence). The germline V and J ends were trimmed by 2 bases and 4 bases, with 12 bases remaining between them. The CDR3 length is 14 residues. In DNA form, the CDR3 reads TGTGCCAGCAGTTACGCAGCAGGGGCATACGAGCAGTACTTC. Translating it yields CASSYAAGAYEQYF.

This clonotype has more than one count but fewer than ten. The chain is built from TRBV27 and TRBJ1-5, with 7 bases that match TRBD1. With 2 bases clipped from V and 3 bases from J, the junction kept 1 base outside the gene matches. This CDR3 region has 14 residues. CDR1 is MNHEY, CDR2 SMNVEV, per germline (reference sequence). The CDR3 nucleotides read TGTGCCAGCAGTTTAGGGACAGTCAATCAGCCCCAGCATTTT. This gives the protein CASSLGTVNQPQHF.

On this clonotype itself: A much larger clone lies a single base off, so this may be a read error. The chain has TRBV7-6 and TRBJ2-7; TRBD2 aligns across 11 bases. Unmatched junction bases numbered 15, after V lost 4 bases and J lost 7 bases. The germline CDR1 and CDR2 sequences are SGHVS and FNYEAQ. CDR3 length: 17 amino acids. CDR3: CASSSRTSGSSYNEQYF. DNA for the CDR3: TGTGCCAGCAGCTCTAGAACTAGCGGGAGCTCCTACAATGAGCAGTACTTC.

The V gene is TRBV20-1, the J gene TRBJ2-7; TRBD2 aligns across 11 bases. This CDR3 spans 18 amino acids. CDR1 and CDR2 from the germline V gene are DFQATT and SNEGSKA (reference sequence). V lost 0 bases to trimming and J lost 0 bases; unmatched junction nucleotides: 10. CDR3 in amino acids: CSARDPSGRSGSSYEQYF. The CDR3 bases are TGCAGTGCTAGAGATCCTAGCGGGAGGTCGGGGAGCTCCTACGAGCAGTACTTC.

The genes are TRBV7-9 and TRBJ2-1; TRBD1 matches 7 bases. The CDR3 has 14 amino acids. V dropped 3 bases and J dropped 9; count of bases not matched to a gene: 8. Germline CDR1 SEHNR, CDR2 FQNEAQ (reference sequence). The CDR3 sequence is CASSLGTVVSEQFF. CDR3 DNA sequence: TGTGCCAGCAGCTTGGGGACAGTTGTTAGTGAGCAGTTCTTC.

In its sample, this clonotype was seen a few times. The chain employs TRBV7-8 and TRBJ2-7, with TRBD2 as a possible D gene (6 bases). The CDR3 extends over 16 amino acids. Trimming removed 2 bases from V and 0 bases from J, with 14 bases in between. Germline-derived CDR1 and CDR2 are SGHVS and FQNEAQ. CDR3 sequence: CASSLRRERSSYEQYF. In DNA, the CDR3 is TGTGCCAGCAGCTTAAGGCGGGAAAGGAGCTCCTACGAGCAGTACTTC.

The CDR3 DNA sequence: TGTGCCAGTAGCCTCGAACCGGGACAGGGTAGGACCGGGGAGCTGTTTTTT. As protein: CASSLEPGQGRTGELFF. This chain links TRBV19 with TRBJ2-2; TRBD1 matches 9 bases. From germline, CDR1 is LNHDA and CDR2 SQIVND (reference sequence). Trimming removed 6 bases from V and 5 bases from J; junction bases left unmatched: 13. CDR3 length: 17 residues.

The sample holds many counts of this clonotype. The chain links TRBV7-8 to TRBJ2-3, with 14 positions matching TRBD2. The CDR3 is 19 residues long. V lost 2 bases and J lost 0; bases outside the gene matches: 7. CDR1 is SGHVS and CDR2 is FQNEAQ in the germline V gene. CDR3 region: CASSLPGTSGGESTDTQYF. The CDR3 bases are TGTGCCAGCAGCTTACCCGGGACTAGCGGGGGTGAAAGCACAGATACGCAGTATTTT.

The rearrangement uses TRBV12-3 or TRBV12-4 and TRBJ1-2, with TRBD1 matching 7 bases. Unmatched junction bases numbered 12, after V lost 6 bases and J lost 8 bases. The CDR3 sequence is 14 residues long. The CDR3 DNA reads TGTGCCAGCAGACCGGAGGGGGCTCGAGACGGCTACACCTTC. This gives the protein CASRPEGARDGYTF.